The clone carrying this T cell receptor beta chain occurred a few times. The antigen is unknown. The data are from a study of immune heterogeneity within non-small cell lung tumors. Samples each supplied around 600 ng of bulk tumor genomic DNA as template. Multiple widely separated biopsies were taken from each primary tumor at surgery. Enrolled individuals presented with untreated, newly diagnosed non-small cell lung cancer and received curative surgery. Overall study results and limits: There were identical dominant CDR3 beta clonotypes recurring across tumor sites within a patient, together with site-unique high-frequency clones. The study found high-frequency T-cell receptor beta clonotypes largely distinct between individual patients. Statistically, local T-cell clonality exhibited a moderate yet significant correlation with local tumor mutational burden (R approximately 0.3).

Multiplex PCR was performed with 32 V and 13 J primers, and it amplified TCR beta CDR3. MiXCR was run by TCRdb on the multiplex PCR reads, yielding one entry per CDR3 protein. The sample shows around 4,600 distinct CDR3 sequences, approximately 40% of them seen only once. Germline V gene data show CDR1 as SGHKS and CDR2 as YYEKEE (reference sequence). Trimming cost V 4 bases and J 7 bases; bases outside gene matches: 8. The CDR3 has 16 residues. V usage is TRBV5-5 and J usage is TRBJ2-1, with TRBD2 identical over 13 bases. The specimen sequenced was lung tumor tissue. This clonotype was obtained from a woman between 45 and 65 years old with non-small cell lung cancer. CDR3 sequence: CASSGGLAGVINEQFF. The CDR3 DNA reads TGTGCCAGCAGCGGCGGACTAGCGGGAGTAATTAATGAGCAGTTCTTC.